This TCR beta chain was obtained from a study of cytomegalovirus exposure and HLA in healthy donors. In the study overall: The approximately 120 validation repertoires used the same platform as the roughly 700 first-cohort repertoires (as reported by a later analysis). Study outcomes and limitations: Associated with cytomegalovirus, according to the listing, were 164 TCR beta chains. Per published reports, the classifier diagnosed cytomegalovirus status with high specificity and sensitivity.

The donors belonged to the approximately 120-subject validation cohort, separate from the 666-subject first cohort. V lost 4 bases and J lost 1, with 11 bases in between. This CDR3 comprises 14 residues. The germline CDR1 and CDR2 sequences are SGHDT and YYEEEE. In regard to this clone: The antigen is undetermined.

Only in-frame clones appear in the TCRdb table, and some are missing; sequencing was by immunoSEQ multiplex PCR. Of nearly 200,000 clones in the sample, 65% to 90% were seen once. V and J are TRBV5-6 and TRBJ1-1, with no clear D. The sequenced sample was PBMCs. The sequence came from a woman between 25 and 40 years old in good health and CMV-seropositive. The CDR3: CASSLMVRNTEAFF. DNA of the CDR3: TGTGCCAGCAGCCTGATGGTGAGGAACACTGAAGCTTTCTTT.